These T cell receptor beta chains were read from a single sample in a study of CD8 T cells in Susac syndrome. From the immunoSEQ multiplex PCR reads, TCRdb called clonotypes with MiXCR, one entry per CDR3 protein. The sample yields some 300,000 distinct CDR3 sequences, approximately 91% seen once. Sequenced input: CD8+ T cells from PBMCs. These receptor sequences come from a human donor with multiple sclerosis. Both conserved end residues are part of each CDR3. The D gene is left open where the match is weak. For some rows the clone size is stated as once, few or many, or as a class when expanded; others skip it.

CDR3 protein: CASSLGWTKPQHF
CDR3 DNA: TGTGCCAGCAGCTTAGGGTGGACTAAGCCCCAGCATTTT
D gene: NA
J gene: TRBJ1-5
clone size: NA
V gene: TRBV7-6

CDR3 protein: CSAREVRGGHSYNEQFF
CDR3 DNA: TGCAGTGCTAGAGAGGTGCGCGGGGGCCACTCCTACAATGAGCAGTTCTTC
D gene: NA
J gene: TRBJ2-1
clone size: NA
V gene: TRBV20-1

CDR3 protein: CASAGTRRFTGELFF
CDR3 DNA: TGTGCCAGCGCCGGGACTCGAAGGTTCACCGGGGAGCTGTTTTTT
D gene: NA
J gene: TRBJ2-2
clone size: once
V gene: TRBV28

CDR3 protein: CASSPTSDGAYEQYF
CDR3 DNA: TGTGCCAGCAGTCCAACCTCGGACGGCGCCTACGAGCAGTACTTC
D gene: NA
J gene: TRBJ2-7
clone size: NA
V gene: TRBV6-5

CDR3 protein: CASGLEGQTDTQYF
CDR3 DNA: TGTGCTAGTGGTCTGGAGGGACAGACAGATACGCAGTATTTT
D gene: NA
J gene: TRBJ2-3
clone size: NA
V gene: TRBV12-5

CDR3 protein: CAWTLGQGNTEAFF
CDR3 DNA: TGTGCCTGGACTTTGGGACAGGGGAACACTGAAGCTTTCTTT
D gene: TRBD1
J gene: TRBJ1-1
clone size: NA
V gene: TRBV30

CDR3 protein: CASSIPGPENIQYF
CDR3 DNA: TGTGCCAGCAGTATTCCGGGCCCCGAAAACATTCAGTACTTC
D gene: NA
J gene: TRBJ2-4
clone size: NA
V gene: TRBV2

CDR3 protein: CASSAPQDYQLYNEQFF
CDR3 DNA: TGTGCCAGCAGCGCACCTCAGGACTACCAACTCTACAATGAGCAGTTCTTC
D gene: NA
J gene: TRBJ2-1
clone size: NA
V gene: TRBV9

CDR3 protein: CAISEGDSGYEQYF
CDR3 DNA: TGTGCCATCAGTGAGGGGGACTCCGGCTACGAGCAGTACTTC
D gene: NA
J gene: TRBJ2-7
clone size: NA
V gene: TRBV10-3

CDR3 protein: CSAIRLEKMTDTQYF
CDR3 DNA: TGCAGTGCTATAAGGCTAGAGAAAATGACAGATACGCAGTATTTT
D gene: NA
J gene: TRBJ2-3
clone size: NA
V gene: TRBV20-1

CDR3 protein: CASSLDSSTRYEQYF
CDR3 DNA: TGTGCCAGCAGCTTGGACTCCTCGACGCGCTACGAGCAGTACTTC
D gene: NA
J gene: TRBJ2-7
clone size: NA
V gene: TRBV5-8

CDR3 protein: CAWSDDREIRPQHF
CDR3 DNA: TGTGCCTGGAGTGATGACAGGGAGATAAGGCCCCAGCATTTT
D gene: TRBD1
J gene: TRBJ1-5
clone size: NA
V gene: TRBV30

CDR3 protein: CASSQVVSGEGQPQHF
CDR3 DNA: TGCGCCAGCAGCCAAGTGGTGTCAGGGGAAGGTCAGCCCCAGCATTTT
D gene: NA
J gene: TRBJ1-5
clone size: NA
V gene: TRBV4-3

CDR3 protein: CASSLAVGNQPQHF
CDR3 DNA: TGTGCCAGCAGCTTAGCGGTTGGCAATCAGCCCCAGCATTTT
D gene: NA
J gene: TRBJ1-5
clone size: NA
V gene: TRBV7-8

CDR3 protein: CASSPREPGRIQYF
CDR3 DNA: TGTGCCAGCTCACCAAGGGAACCGGGACGGATTCAGTACTTC
D gene: NA
J gene: TRBJ2-4
clone size: NA
V gene: TRBV18

CDR3 protein: CASSYETGLAGGEQYF
CDR3 DNA: TGTGCCAGCAGTTACGAGACGGGACTAGCGGGAGGTGAGCAGTACTTC
D gene: TRBD2
J gene: TRBJ2-7
clone size: NA
V gene: TRBV6-2/TRBV6-3

CDR3 protein: CASSYGNGVANTF
CDR3 DNA: TGTGCCAGCAGTTACGGCAACGGAGTGGCGAACACCTTC
D gene: NA
J gene: TRBJ1-2
clone size: NA
V gene: TRBV6-2/TRBV6-3

CDR3 protein: CASSLGPGLPDKETQYF
CDR3 DNA: TGTGCCAGCAGTTTAGGGCCGGGACTTCCAGACAAGGAGACCCAGTACTTC
D gene: NA
J gene: TRBJ2-5
clone size: NA
V gene: TRBV27

CDR3 protein: CASSEWVGGALHF
CDR3 DNA: TGTGCCAGCAGTGAATGGGTGGGGGGGGCCCTCCACTTT
D gene: NA
J gene: TRBJ1-6
clone size: NA
V gene: TRBV25-1

CDR3 protein: CASTGQPLMNTEAFF
CDR3 DNA: TGTGCCAGCACCGGACAGCCGCTAATGAACACTGAAGCTTTCTTT
D gene: NA
J gene: TRBJ1-1
clone size: NA
V gene: TRBV28

CDR3 protein: CASSWEGTDPPQYF
CDR3 DNA: TGTGCCAGCAGCTGGGAGGGGACCGATCCCCCTCAGTACTTC
D gene: TRBD2
J gene: TRBJ2-4
clone size: NA
V gene: TRBV5-6

CDR3 protein: CSVEGGAEQYF
CDR3 DNA: TGCAGCGTTGAGGGGGGGGCCGAGCAGTACTTC
D gene: NA
J gene: TRBJ2-7
clone size: NA
V gene: TRBV29-1

CDR3 protein: CASSQDRLGTSGRYNEQFF
CDR3 DNA: TGTGCCAGCAGCCAAGATCGTCTGGGGACTAGCGGGCGGTACAATGAGCAGTTCTTC
D gene: TRBD2
J gene: TRBJ2-1
clone size: NA
V gene: TRBV3-1

CDR3 protein: CACRGANTGELFF
CDR3 DNA: TGTGCCTGTCGGGGTGCGAACACCGGGGAGCTGTTTTTT
D gene: NA
J gene: TRBJ2-2
clone size: NA
V gene: TRBV27

CDR3 protein: CASSFASRGEEETQYF
CDR3 DNA: TGTGCCAGCAGTTTTGCGTCCCGGGGGGAAGAGGAGACCCAGTACTTC
D gene: TRBD2
J gene: TRBJ2-5
clone size: NA
V gene: TRBV28

CDR3 protein: CSARNRRYEQYF
CDR3 DNA: TGCAGTGCTAGAAACCGTCGCTACGAGCAGTACTTC
D gene: NA
J gene: TRBJ2-7
clone size: NA
V gene: TRBV20-1

CDR3 protein: CASSFGVMGEQYF
CDR3 DNA: TGTGCCAGCAGTTTCGGGGTAATGGGCGAGCAGTACTTC
D gene: NA
J gene: TRBJ2-7
clone size: NA
V gene: TRBV12-3/TRBV12-4

CDR3 protein: CASSLRSSGGAKTQYF
CDR3 DNA: TGTGCCAGCAGCTTAAGATCTAGCGGGGGGGCGAAGACCCAGTACTTC
D gene: TRBD2
J gene: TRBJ2-5
clone size: few
V gene: TRBV7-2

CDR3 protein: CASSYSVGSNEKLFF
CDR3 DNA: TGTGCCAGCAGTTACTCGGTAGGGTCTAATGAAAAACTGTTTTTT
D gene: NA
J gene: TRBJ1-4
clone size: few
V gene: TRBV6-5

CDR3 protein: CSAQTVRPNEQFF
CDR3 DNA: TGCAGTGCTCAGACGGTCAGACCCAATGAGCAGTTCTTC
D gene: NA
J gene: TRBJ2-1
clone size: NA
V gene: TRBV20-1

CDR3 protein: CASSAFVGTYEQYF
CDR3 DNA: TGTGCCAGCAGCGCATTTGTGGGGACCTACGAGCAGTACTTC
D gene: NA
J gene: TRBJ2-7
clone size: NA
V gene: TRBV9

CDR3 protein: CASSLAYALAGPLGNEQFF
CDR3 DNA: TGCGCCAGCAGCTTGGCCTACGCGCTAGCGGGGCCGTTGGGCAATGAGCAGTTCTTC
D gene: TRBD2
J gene: TRBJ2-1
clone size: NA
V gene: TRBV5-1

CDR3 protein: CASSLAGQLDEQYF
CDR3 DNA: TGTGCCAGCAGCTTAGCGGGGCAACTAGACGAGCAGTACTTC
D gene: TRBD2
J gene: TRBJ2-7
clone size: NA
V gene: TRBV9

CDR3 protein: CASSLVGVLQETQYF
CDR3 DNA: TGTGCCAGCAGCTTAGTGGGTGTCTTGCAAGAGACCCAGTACTTC
D gene: NA
J gene: TRBJ2-5
clone size: once
V gene: TRBV11-2

CDR3 protein: CASSPRLAGGSYNEQFF
CDR3 DNA: TGTGCCAGCAGCCCACGGCTAGCGGGAGGGTCCTACAATGAGCAGTTCTTC
D gene: TRBD2
J gene: TRBJ2-1
clone size: few
V gene: TRBV7-2

CDR3 protein: CASSLSSPVQFF
CDR3 DNA: TGTGCCAGCAGCCTAAGCTCTCCCGTACAGTTCTTC
D gene: NA
J gene: TRBJ2-1
clone size: NA
V gene: TRBV14

CDR3 protein: CASSQISRGYEQYF
CDR3 DNA: TGCGCCAGCAGCCAAATCTCCAGGGGCTACGAGCAGTACTTC
D gene: NA
J gene: TRBJ2-7
clone size: NA
V gene: TRBV4-1

CDR3 protein: CSATGTGENTIYF
CDR3 DNA: TGCAGTGCTACAGGGACAGGTGAAAACACCATATATTTT
D gene: TRBD1
J gene: TRBJ1-3
clone size: NA
V gene: TRBV20-1

CDR3 protein: CASSDRTGGNQPQHF
CDR3 DNA: TGTGCCAGCAGTGACCGGACAGGGGGCAATCAGCCCCAGCATTTT
D gene: TRBD1
J gene: TRBJ1-5
clone size: NA
V gene: TRBV6-4

CDR3 protein: CSADPRNYSYEQYF
CDR3 DNA: TGCAGTGCTGACCCCCGCAACTACTCCTACGAGCAGTACTTC
D gene: NA
J gene: TRBJ2-7
clone size: NA
V gene: TRBV20-1

CDR3 protein: CASSARGSYSGNTIYF
CDR3 DNA: TGTGCCAGCAGCGCCAGGGGTTCCTACTCTGGAAACACCATATATTTT
D gene: NA
J gene: TRBJ1-3
clone size: NA
V gene: TRBV28

CDR3 protein: CACLTSATSYEQYF
CDR3 DNA: TGTGCCTGCCTGACTAGCGCCACCTCCTACGAGCAGTACTTC
D gene: TRBD2
J gene: TRBJ2-7
clone size: NA
V gene: TRBV30

CDR3 protein: CASSIVTNEQFF
CDR3 DNA: TGTGCCAGCAGCATAGTAACTAATGAGCAGTTCTTC
D gene: NA
J gene: TRBJ2-1
clone size: NA
V gene: TRBV9

CDR3 protein: CASSAGTTTYEQYF
CDR3 DNA: TGTGCCAGCAGCGCAGGGACCACCACCTACGAGCAGTACTTC
D gene: NA
J gene: TRBJ2-7
clone size: NA
V gene: TRBV9

CDR3 protein: CASSSSEATNEKLFF
CDR3 DNA: TGTGCCAGCAGCTCCAGTGAGGCAACTAATGAAAAACTGTTTTTT
D gene: NA
J gene: TRBJ1-4
clone size: NA
V gene: TRBV7-9

CDR3 protein: CASSGIGRATYNEQFF
CDR3 DNA: TGTGCCAGCAGTGGGATCGGGAGGGCCACTTACAATGAGCAGTTCTTC
D gene: TRBD2
J gene: TRBJ2-1
clone size: NA
V gene: TRBV6-1

CDR3 protein: CASRPNRGPYEQYF
CDR3 DNA: TGTGCCAGCAGACCCAACAGGGGCCCCTACGAGCAGTACTTC
D gene: TRBD1
J gene: TRBJ2-7
clone size: NA
V gene: TRBV27

CDR3 protein: CASRLSTGLDTQYF
CDR3 DNA: TGTGCCAGCAGACTATCTACAGGGCTAGATACGCAGTATTTT
D gene: NA
J gene: TRBJ2-3
clone size: NA
V gene: TRBV2

CDR3 protein: CAWDDRGYEQYF
CDR3 DNA: TGTGCCTGGGACGACAGGGGCTACGAGCAGTACTTC
D gene: TRBD1
J gene: TRBJ2-7
clone size: NA
V gene: TRBV30

CDR3 protein: CSARDWQVTEAFF
CDR3 DNA: TGCAGTGCTAGAGATTGGCAGGTAACTGAAGCTTTCTTT
D gene: NA
J gene: TRBJ1-1
clone size: once
V gene: TRBV20-1

CDR3 protein: CSADRDFSTDTQYF
CDR3 DNA: TGCAGTGCTGACCGGGACTTTAGCACAGATACGCAGTATTTT
D gene: NA
J gene: TRBJ2-3
clone size: NA
V gene: TRBV20-1

CDR3 protein: CASGLGPGYNEQFF
CDR3 DNA: TGTGCTAGTGGTCTCGGACCAGGCTACAATGAGCAGTTCTTC
D gene: NA
J gene: TRBJ2-1
clone size: NA
V gene: TRBV12-5